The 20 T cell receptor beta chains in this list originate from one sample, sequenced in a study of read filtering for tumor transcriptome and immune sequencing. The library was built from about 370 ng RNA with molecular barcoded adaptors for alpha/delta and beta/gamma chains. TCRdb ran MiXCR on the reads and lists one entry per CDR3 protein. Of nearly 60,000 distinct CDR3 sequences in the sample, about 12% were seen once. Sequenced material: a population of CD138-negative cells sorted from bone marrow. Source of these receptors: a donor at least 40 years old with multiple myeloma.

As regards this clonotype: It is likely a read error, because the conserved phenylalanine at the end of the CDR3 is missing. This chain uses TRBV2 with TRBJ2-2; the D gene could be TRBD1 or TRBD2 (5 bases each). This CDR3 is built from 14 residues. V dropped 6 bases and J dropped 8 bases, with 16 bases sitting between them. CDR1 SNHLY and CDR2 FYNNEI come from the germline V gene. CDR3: CASRPPGRSGELFL. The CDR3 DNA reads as TGTGCCAGCAGGCCCCCGGGGCGATCTGGGGAGCTGTTTCTT.

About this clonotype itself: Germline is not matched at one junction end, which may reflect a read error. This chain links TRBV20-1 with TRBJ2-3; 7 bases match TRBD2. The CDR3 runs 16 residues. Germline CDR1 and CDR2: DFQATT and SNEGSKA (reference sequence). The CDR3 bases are TGCAGTGCTGACTTCCGGGCGGGAGAAAGCATAGATACGCCGTATTTT. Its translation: CSADFRAGESIDTPYF.

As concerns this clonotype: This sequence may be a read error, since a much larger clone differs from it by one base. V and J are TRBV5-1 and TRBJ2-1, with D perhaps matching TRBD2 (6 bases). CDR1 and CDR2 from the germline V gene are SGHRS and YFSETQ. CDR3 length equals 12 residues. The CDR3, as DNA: TGCGCCAGCAGCCGGGACTGGGATGATCAGTTCTTC. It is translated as CASSRDWDDQFF.

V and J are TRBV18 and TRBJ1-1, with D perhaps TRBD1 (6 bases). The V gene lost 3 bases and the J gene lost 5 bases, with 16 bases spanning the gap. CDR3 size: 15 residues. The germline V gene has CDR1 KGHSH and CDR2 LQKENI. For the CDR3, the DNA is TGTGCCAGCTCACCGGGACAAGTGCCGGGGACTGAAGCTTTCTTT. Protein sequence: CASSPGQVPGTEAFF. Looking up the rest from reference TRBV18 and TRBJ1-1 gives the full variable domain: NAGVMQNPRHLVRRRGQEARLRCSPMKGHSHVYWYRQLPEEGLKFMVYLQKENIIDESGMPKERFSAEFPKEGPSILRIQQVVRGDSAAYFCASSPGQVPGTEAFFGQGTRLTVV.

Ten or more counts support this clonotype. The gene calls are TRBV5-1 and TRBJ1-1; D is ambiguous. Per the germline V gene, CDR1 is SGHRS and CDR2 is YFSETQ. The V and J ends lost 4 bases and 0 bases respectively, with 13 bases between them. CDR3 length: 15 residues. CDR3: CASSPGQSVNTEAFF. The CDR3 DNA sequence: TGCGCCAGCAGCCCGGGTCAGTCCGTGAACACTGAAGCTTTCTTT. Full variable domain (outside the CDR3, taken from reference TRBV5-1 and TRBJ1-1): KAGVTQTPRYLIKTRGQQVTLSCSPISGHRSVSWYQQTPGQGLQFLFEYFSETQRNKGNFPGRFSGRQFSNSRSEMNVSTLELGDSALYLCASSPGQSVNTEAFFGQGTRLTVV.

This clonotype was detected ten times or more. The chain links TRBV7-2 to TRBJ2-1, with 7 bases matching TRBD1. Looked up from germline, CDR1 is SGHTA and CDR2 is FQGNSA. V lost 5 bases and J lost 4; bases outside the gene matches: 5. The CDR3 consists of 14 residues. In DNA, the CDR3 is TGTGCCAGCAGCCCACAGGGGAATTACAATGAGCAGTTCTTC. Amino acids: CASSPQGNYNEQFF.

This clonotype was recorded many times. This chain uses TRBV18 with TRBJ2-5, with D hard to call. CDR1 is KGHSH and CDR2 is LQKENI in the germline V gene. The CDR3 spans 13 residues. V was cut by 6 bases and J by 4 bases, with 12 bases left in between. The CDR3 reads CASSRRMGETQYF. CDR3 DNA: TGTGCCAGCTCCCGAAGGATGGGAGAGACCCAGTACTTC.

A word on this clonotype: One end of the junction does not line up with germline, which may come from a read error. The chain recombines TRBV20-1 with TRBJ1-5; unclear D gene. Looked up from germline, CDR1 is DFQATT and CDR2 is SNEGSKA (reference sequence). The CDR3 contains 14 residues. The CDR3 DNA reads TGCAGCGCTAGCCCTTTGGAAAGCCATCAGCCCCAGCATTTT. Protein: CSASPLESHQPQHF.

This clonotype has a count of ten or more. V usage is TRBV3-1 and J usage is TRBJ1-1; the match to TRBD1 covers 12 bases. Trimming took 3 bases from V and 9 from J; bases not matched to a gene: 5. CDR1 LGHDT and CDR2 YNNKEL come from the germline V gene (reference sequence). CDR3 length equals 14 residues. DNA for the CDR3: TGTGCCAGCAGCCACCTCCGGGACAGGGGGCAAGCTTTCTTT. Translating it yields CASSHLRDRGQAFF. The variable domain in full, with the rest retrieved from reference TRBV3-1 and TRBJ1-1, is DTAVSQTPKYLVTQMGNDKSIKCEQNLGHDTMYWYKQDSKKFLKIMFSYNNKELIINETVPNRFSPKSPDKAHLNLHINSLELGDSAVYFCASSHLRDRGQAFFGQGTRLTVV.

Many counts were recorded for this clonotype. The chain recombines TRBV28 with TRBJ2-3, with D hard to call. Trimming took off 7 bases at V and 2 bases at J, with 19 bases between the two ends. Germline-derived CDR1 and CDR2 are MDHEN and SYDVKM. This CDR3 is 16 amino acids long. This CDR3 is CASTQPTSEPTDTQYF. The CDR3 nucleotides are TGTGCCAGCACTCAACCTACATCAGAGCCCACAGATACGCAGTATTTT.

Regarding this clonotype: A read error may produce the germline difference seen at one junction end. CDR3 protein: CASSYPKGLNTEASF. The CDR3, as DNA: TGTGCCAGCAGCTACCCGAAGGGCCTGAACACTGAAGCTTCCTTT. The chain combines TRBV6-2 or TRBV6-3 with TRBJ1-1; D is undetermined. Germline-derived CDR1 and CDR2 are MNHEY and SVGEGT. The CDR3 length is 15 residues.

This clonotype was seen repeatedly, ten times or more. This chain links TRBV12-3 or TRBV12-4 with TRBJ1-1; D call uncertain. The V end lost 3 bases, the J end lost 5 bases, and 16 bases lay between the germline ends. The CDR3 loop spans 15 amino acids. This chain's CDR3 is CASSLAPPPSTEAFF. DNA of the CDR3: TGTGCCAGCAGTTTGGCTCCCCCCCCGAGTACTGAAGCTTTCTTT.

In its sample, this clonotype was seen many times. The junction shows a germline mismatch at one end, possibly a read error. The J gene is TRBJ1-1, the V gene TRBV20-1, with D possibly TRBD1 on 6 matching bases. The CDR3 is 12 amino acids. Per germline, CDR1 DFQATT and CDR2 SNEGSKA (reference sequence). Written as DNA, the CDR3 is TGCAGTGCTAGTGGACTCTGGACAGAAGGTTTCTTT. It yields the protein CSASGLWTEGFF.

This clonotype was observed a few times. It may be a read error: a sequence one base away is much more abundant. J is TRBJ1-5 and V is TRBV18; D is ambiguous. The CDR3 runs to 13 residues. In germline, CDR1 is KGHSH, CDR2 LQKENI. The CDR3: CASSPGFGQPQRF. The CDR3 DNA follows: TGTGCCAGCTCACCGGGGTTCGGGCAGCCCCAGCGTTTT. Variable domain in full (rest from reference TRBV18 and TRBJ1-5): NAGVMQNPRHLVRRRGQEARLRCSPMKGHSHVYWYRQLPEEGLKFMVYLQKENIIDESGMPKERFSAEFPKEGPSILRIQQVVRGDSAAYFCASSPGFGQPQRFGDGTRLSIL.

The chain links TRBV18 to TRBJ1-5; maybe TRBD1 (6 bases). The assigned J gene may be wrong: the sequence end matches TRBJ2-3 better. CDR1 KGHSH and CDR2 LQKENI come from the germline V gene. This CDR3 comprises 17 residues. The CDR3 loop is CASSPSLTGPINQPQYF. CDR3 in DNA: TGTGCCAGCTCACCCTCTTTGACAGGACCCATCAATCAGCCCCAGTATTTT.

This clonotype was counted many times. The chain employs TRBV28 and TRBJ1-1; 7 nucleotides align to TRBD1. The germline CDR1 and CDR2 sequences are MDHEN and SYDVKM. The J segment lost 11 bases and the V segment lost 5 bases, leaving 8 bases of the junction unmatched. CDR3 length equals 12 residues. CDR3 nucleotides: TGTGCCAGCAGTCTAACAGGGGCGAGGGCTTTCTTT. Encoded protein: CASSLTGARAFF. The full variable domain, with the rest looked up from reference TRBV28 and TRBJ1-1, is DVKVTQSSRYLVKRTGEKVFLECVQDMDHENMFWYRQDPGLGLRLIYFSYDVKMKEKGDIPEGYSVSREKKERFSLILESASTNQTSMYLCASSLTGARAFFGQGTRLTVV.

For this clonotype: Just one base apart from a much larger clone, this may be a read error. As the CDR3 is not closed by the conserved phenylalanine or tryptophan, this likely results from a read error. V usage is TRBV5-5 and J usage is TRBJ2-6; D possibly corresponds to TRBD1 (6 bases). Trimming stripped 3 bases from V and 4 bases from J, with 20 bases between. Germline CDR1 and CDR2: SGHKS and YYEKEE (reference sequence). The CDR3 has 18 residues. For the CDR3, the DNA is TGTGCCAGCAGCTCCTCCTCCGCCAGGGGAGCCGGGGCCAACGTCCTGACTTAC. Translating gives CASSSSSARGAGANVLTY.

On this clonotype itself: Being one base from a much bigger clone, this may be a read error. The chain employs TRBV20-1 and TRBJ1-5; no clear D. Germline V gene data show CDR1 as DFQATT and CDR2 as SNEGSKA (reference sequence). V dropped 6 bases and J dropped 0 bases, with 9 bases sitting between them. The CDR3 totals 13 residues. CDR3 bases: TGCAGTGCAGGACGGATTAGCAATCAGCCCCAGCATTTT. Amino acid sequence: CSAGRISNQPQHF.

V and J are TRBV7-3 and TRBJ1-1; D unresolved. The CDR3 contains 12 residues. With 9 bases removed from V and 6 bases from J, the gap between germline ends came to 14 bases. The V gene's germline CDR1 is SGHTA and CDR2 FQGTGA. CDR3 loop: CARSPQDAEAFF. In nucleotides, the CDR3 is TGTGCCAGAAGCCCTCAGGACGCTGAAGCTTTCTTT.

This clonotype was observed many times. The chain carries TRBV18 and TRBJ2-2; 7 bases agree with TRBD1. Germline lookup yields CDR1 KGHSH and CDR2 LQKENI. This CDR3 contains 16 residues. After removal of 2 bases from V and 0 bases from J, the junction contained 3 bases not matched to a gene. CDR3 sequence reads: CASSPGQASNTGELFF. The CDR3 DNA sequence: TGTGCCAGCTCACCAGGACAGGCTTCGAACACCGGGGAGCTGTTTTTT.